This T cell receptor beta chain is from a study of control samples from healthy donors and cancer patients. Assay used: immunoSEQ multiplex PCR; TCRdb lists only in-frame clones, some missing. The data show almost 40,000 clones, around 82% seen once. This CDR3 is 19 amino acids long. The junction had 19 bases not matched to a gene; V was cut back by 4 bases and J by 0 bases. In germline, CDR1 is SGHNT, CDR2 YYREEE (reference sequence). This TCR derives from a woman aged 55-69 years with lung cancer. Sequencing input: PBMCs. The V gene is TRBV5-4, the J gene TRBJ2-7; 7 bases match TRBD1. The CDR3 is CASSRFGTANPRSSYEQYF. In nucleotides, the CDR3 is TGTGCCAGCAGCCGCTTTGGGACAGCTAACCCTAGGAGCTCCTACGAGCAGTACTTC.